Each of the 23 T cell receptor beta chains below was sequenced from the same sample in a study of blood T cell repertoires in COVID-19. Data came from immunoSEQ multiplex PCR; TCRdb stores just in-frame clones and leaves some out. Of about 250,000 clones listed, 80% to 90% are singletons. The sequenced sample consisted of PBMCs or T cells enriched from blood (not recorded which). The receptors stem from a man aged 40-49 years who had recovered from COVID-19.

The CDR3 is CASSVGTGSRQPQHF. The CDR3 coding sequence is TGTGCCAGCAGCGTGGGGACAGGATCCCGTCAGCCCCAGCATTTT. The chain carries TRBV9 and TRBJ1-5; 8 bases are shared with TRBD1. The CDR3 sequence is 15 residues long. The V gene end was trimmed by 2 bases and the J gene end by 6 bases; junction bases not matched to a gene: 7. Germline CDR1 SGDLS, CDR2 YYNGEE.

The genes are TRBV20-1 and TRBJ2-7, with D possibly TRBD2 on 6 matching bases. Trimming shortened V by 3 bases and J by 0 bases, and 18 bases separated the two germline ends. The CDR3 extends over 16 amino acids. CDR1 and CDR2 (germline): DFQATT, SNEGSKA (reference sequence). Here the CDR3 reads CSASGVLAEGSYEQYF. The DNA of the CDR3 is TGCAGTGCTAGTGGGGTACTGGCGGAGGGCTCCTACGAGCAGTACTTC.

The genes are TRBV11-2 and TRBJ2-3, with TRBD1 matching over 9 bases. This CDR3 comprises 19 residues. V gave up 3 bases and J gave up 0 bases; unmatched junction bases: 13. Looked up from germline, CDR1 is SGHAT and CDR2 is FQNNGV. This chain's CDR3 is CASSFFSIYRGPSTDTQYF. In DNA form, the CDR3 reads TGTGCCAGCAGCTTTTTCTCCATTTACAGGGGGCCGAGCACAGATACGCAGTATTTT.

This clone occurred once. The chain employs TRBV29-1 and TRBJ2-7; 7 bases fit TRBD2. The CDR3 contains 12 residues. Unmatched junction bases numbered 3, after V lost 4 bases and J lost 3 bases. Germline-derived CDR1 and CDR2 are SQVTM and ANQGSEA. The CDR3 region is CSVVWGGYEQYF. The CDR3 DNA is TGCAGCGTTGTTTGGGGGGGCTACGAGCAGTACTTC.

V usage is TRBV7-3 and J usage is TRBJ2-1; 13 bases are shared with TRBD2. In germline, CDR1 is SGHTA, CDR2 FQGTGA. The CDR3 contains 17 residues. Losses at the gene ends were 5 bases for V and 0 bases for J; bases not matched to a gene: 4. Written as DNA, the CDR3 is TGTGCCAGCAGCCAGACTAGCGGGGGGAGCTCCTACAATGAGCAGTTCTTC. It codes for CASSQTSGGSSYNEQFF.

J is TRBJ1-5 and V is TRBV29-1; 9 bases map to TRBD1. CDR1 and CDR2 (germline): SQVTM, ANQGSEA. V lost 6 bases, J lost 0 bases, and 15 bases stayed unmatched. The CDR3 is 18 residues long. The DNA of the CDR3 is TGCAGCGTCTCCCCCCCGGGACAGGGCGATAATAGCAATCAGCCCCAGCATTTT. This gives the protein CSVSPPGQGDNSNQPQHF.

The V call is TRBV11-2, the J call TRBJ1-2; D gene unclear. The CDR3 loop spans 14 amino acids. CDR1 is SGHAT, CDR2 FQNNGV, per germline. The V end was cut by 0 bases, the J end by 7 bases, with 12 bases between. The CDR3 sequence is CASSLEGSQVGYTF. The DNA of the CDR3 is TGTGCCAGCAGCTTAGAGGGCAGCCAAGTTGGCTACACCTTC.

This clone came up once. The rearrangement uses TRBV30 and TRBJ2-4; 9 bases are a match to TRBD2. Per the germline V gene, CDR1 is GTSNPN and CDR2 is SVGIG (reference sequence). V trimming: 5 bases; J trimming: 3 bases; junction bases outside the gene matches: 5. This CDR3 has 14 amino acids. CDR3 DNA: TGTGCCTGGGAGACTAGCGGACACAAAAACATTCAGTACTTC. This codes for CAWETSGHKNIQYF. Looking up the rest from reference TRBV30 and TRBJ2-4 gives the full variable domain: SQTIHQWPATLVQPVGSPLSLECTVEGTSNPNLYWYRQAAGRGLQLLFYSVGIGQISSEVPQNLSASRPQDRQFILSSKKLLLSDSGFYLCAWETSGHKNIQYFGAGTRLSVL.

The chain uses TRBV5-1 and TRBJ2-1, with D tentatively TRBD1 (6 bases). Trimming cost V 4 bases and J 8 bases, with 19 bases left between them. CDR3 size: 15 residues. Germline CDR1 is SGHRS and CDR2 is YFSETQ. The CDR3 nucleotides read TGCGCCAGCAGCGGTACAGGGCCCCCCCACCATGAGCAGTTCTTC. This translates into CASSGTGPPHHEQFF.

The genes are TRBV5-1 and TRBJ2-7, with D possibly matching TRBD1 (5 bases). The CDR3 consists of 17 residues. From germline, CDR1 is SGHRS and CDR2 YFSETQ. The V end was cut by 2 bases, the J end by 3 bases, with 21 bases between. CDR3 bases: TGCGCCAGCAGCTTCGTCACAGGTTCAACCCTAAACTACGAGCAGTACTTC. Its translation: CASSFVTGSTLNYEQYF.

In its sample, this clone was seen once. This chain joins TRBV27 and TRBJ2-7; D is possibly TRBD2 (6 bases). V lost 5 bases, J lost 2 bases, and 10 bases lay in between. The CDR3 loop spans 13 amino acids. Per germline, CDR1 MNHEY and CDR2 SMNVEV (reference sequence). The CDR3 sequence is CASSLARAYEQYF. DNA of the CDR3: TGTGCCAGCAGTCTAGCGCGTGCCTACGAGCAGTACTTC.

The genes are TRBV15 and TRBJ2-7; weak D call: TRBD1 (6 bases). Deletions cut 0 bases from V and 2 bases from J, with 11 bases between. CDR3 length: 15 residues. The V gene's germline CDR1 is LNHNV and CDR2 YYDKDF (reference sequence). CDR3 nucleotide sequence: TGTGCCACCAGCAGAGATACAGGGAGTACCTACGAGCAGTACTTC. Translated, it gives CATSRDTGSTYEQYF.

This clone was seen a single time. The chain is built from TRBV27 and TRBJ2-5; TRBD1 agrees at 9 bases. V lost 4 bases to trimming and J lost 3 bases; unmatched junction nucleotides: 6. CDR1 is MNHEY and CDR2 is SMNVEV in the germline V gene (reference sequence). The CDR3 length is 15 residues. The CDR3 DNA is TGTGCCAGCAGTTCTTGGACAGGGGAGGAAGAGACCCAGTACTTC. It encodes CASSSWTGEEETQYF.

This chain joins TRBV13 and TRBJ2-1, with 7 bases lining up with TRBD1. Germline CDR1 reads PRHDT; CDR2 reads FYEKMQ (reference sequence). The CDR3 totals 16 residues. The V and J ends lost 5 bases and 5 bases, in that order; junction bases with no gene match: 12. CDR3 sequence (DNA): TGTGCCAGCAGCCCGGGGCTGACAGGGATCGACAATGAGCAGTTCTTC. Its protein product is CASSPGLTGIDNEQFF.

This clone was counted a single time. The chain recombines TRBV27 with TRBJ2-1, with 8 bases matching TRBD2. The CDR3 spans 15 residues. Germline loops: CDR1 MNHEY, CDR2 SMNVEV (reference sequence). The trim removed 7 bases at V and 6 bases at J, leaving 11 bases unmatched. This CDR3 is CASTFRTSTFNEQFF. CDR3 DNA: TGTGCCAGCACCTTCCGGACTAGCACCTTCAATGAGCAGTTCTTC.

The chain couples TRBV3-1 (or the pseudogene TRBV3-2) to TRBJ1-1; unclear D gene. V lost 6 bases, J lost 6 bases, and 8 bases lay in between. This CDR3 has 11 residues. Looked up from germline, CDR1 is LGHDT and CDR2 is YNNKEL (reference sequence). This CDR3 reads CASRLGPEAFF. The CDR3 DNA follows: TGTGCCAGCAGACTGGGCCCTGAAGCTTTCTTT.

V usage is TRBV7-2 and J usage is TRBJ1-4, with D unclear. Germline V gene lookup returns CDR1 SGHTA and CDR2 FQGNSA. This CDR3 spans 13 amino acids. With 7 bases removed from V and 4 bases from J, the gap between germline ends came to 10 bases. CDR3 sequence: CASTRDRNEKLFF. The CDR3 DNA reads as TGTGCCAGCACTCGGGATCGTAATGAAAAACTGTTTTTT.

The CDR3 spells CASSTREGAINQPQHF. CDR3 coding DNA: TGTGCCAGTAGTACCCGAGAGGGGGCCATCAATCAGCCCCAGCATTTT. This chain uses TRBV19 with TRBJ1-5, with TRBD1 matching 7 bases. The V segment lost 4 bases and the J segment 3 bases; nucleotides outside the gene matches: 9. Germline CDR1 LNHDA, CDR2 SQIVND (reference sequence). This CDR3 comprises 16 residues.

The chain links TRBV19 to TRBJ2-1; 11 bases are a match to TRBD2. After removal of 4 bases from V and 3 bases from J, the junction contained 5 bases not matched to a gene. Germline CDR1 reads LNHDA; CDR2 reads SQIVND (reference sequence). The CDR3 extends over 16 amino acids. The CDR3 spells CASSKPGTSGYNEQFF. DNA for the CDR3: TGTGCCAGTAGTAAACCCGGGACTAGCGGCTACAATGAGCAGTTCTTC.

The chain is built from TRBV27 and TRBJ1-5, with unresolved D. The CDR3 consists of 16 residues. V was pared by 6 bases and J by 0 bases, with 15 bases between. Germline loops: CDR1 MNHEY, CDR2 SMNVEV (reference sequence). The CDR3 DNA follows: TGTGCCAGCAGACTAAGCGGAGTAAATAGCAATCAGCCCCAGCATTTT. It specifies CASRLSGVNSNQPQHF.

This clone was found once. The chain employs TRBV18 and TRBJ2-1, with D tentatively TRBD2 (5 bases). Germline V lookup: CDR1 KGHSH, CDR2 LQKENI. With 7 bases removed from V and 0 bases from J, the gap between germline ends came to 13 bases. This CDR3 spans 15 amino acids. The chain's CDR3 is CASCGQESSYNEQFF. In nucleotides, the CDR3 is TGTGCCAGCTGCGGGCAGGAGAGCTCCTACAATGAGCAGTTCTTC.

This rearrangement joins TRBV5-1 to TRBJ2-1; D perhaps matches TRBD1 (6 bases). Trimming cost V 1 base and J 6 bases, with 11 bases left between them. In germline, CDR1 is SGHRS, CDR2 YFSETQ. The CDR3 runs 14 residues. CDR3 protein: CASSLRTVVNEQFF. The DNA of the CDR3 is TGCGCCAGCAGCTTGAGGACAGTCGTCAATGAGCAGTTCTTC.

This sequence joins TRBV9 and TRBJ1-5; D is perhaps TRBD1 (5 bases). Germline CDR1 SGDLS, CDR2 YYNGEE. This CDR3 contains 15 residues. Trimming took off 2 bases at V and 3 bases at J, with 12 bases between the two ends. The CDR3 DNA follows: TGTGCCAGCAGCGTGTCGGCGGGACTCAATCAGCCCCAGCATTTT. It yields the protein CASSVSAGLNQPQHF.